The sequence of this T cell receptor (beta chain) was determined in a study of cytotoxic CD8 clonotypes in ibrutinib-treated CLL. Sequencing used immunoSEQ multiplex PCR; TCRdb keeps in-frame clones, though not all of them. The table lists 250,000 to 350,000 clones, 76% of them singletons. Germline CDR1 and CDR2: LNHDA and SQIVND (reference sequence). Germline trimming cut 7 bases from V and 2 bases from J; bases unmatched to any gene: 9. This CDR3 spans 15 amino acids. This clone was detected once. The sequencing here drew on PBMCs, taken at disease progression, from a patient treated with ibrutinib. The chain is built from TRBV19 and TRBJ2-3; the match to TRBD2 covers 7 bases. The receptor's source is a human donor with chronic lymphocytic leukemia. In DNA form, the CDR3 reads TGTGCCAGTACTCAGCGGGGTGCTTCCACAGATACGCAGTATTTT. Amino acids: CASTQRGASTDTQYF.